The 8 T cell receptor beta chains below were found in one sample sequenced in a study of human T cells and chemical hapten exposure. TCRdb re-called the RACE reads with MiXCR, one entry per CDR3 protein. The sample records 300,000 to 450,000 distinct CDR3 sequences, roughly 5% being singletons. Regarding time point: pre-sensitization, week 0. Treatment noted: therapeutic diphenylcyclopropenone sensitization with weekly scalp DPC. The source was whole blood, collected in connection with sensitization to the hapten diphenylcyclopropenone (DPC). The origin of the receptors is a woman aged 45-65 years with alopecia areata. Some clones in this sample may be carry-over from other donors' samples.

This clonotype was recorded at least ten times. The V gene is TRBV7-2, the J gene TRBJ1-6; the match to TRBD1 covers 8 bases. V was clipped by 5 bases and J by 14 bases; unmatched bases: 11. In germline, CDR1 is SGHTA, CDR2 FQGNSA. The CDR3 contains 14 residues. The CDR3 DNA is TGTGCCAGCAGCCCTGGGACAGGACCTTTTTCCCTCCACTTT. Residues: CASSPGTGPFSLHF.

In its sample, this clonotype was seen many times. This chain joins TRBV11-2 and TRBJ2-1; D not certain. The V gene lost 0 bases and the J gene lost 9 bases, with 9 bases spanning the gap. The CDR3 runs to 13 residues. CDR1 and CDR2 from the germline V gene are SGHAT and FQNNGV. CDR3: CASSLDLGGEQFF. CDR3 sequence (DNA): TGTGCCAGCAGCTTAGATCTAGGTGGTGAGCAGTTCTTC.

The chain links TRBV10-3 to TRBJ1-1, with D unclear. CDR3 length equals 14 residues. The germline V gene encodes CDR1 ENHRY and CDR2 SYGVKD. The V end was cut by 1 base, the J end by 7 bases, with 13 bases between. The CDR3 protein is CAISEFSLKGEAFF. CDR3 coding DNA: TGTGCCATCAGTGAGTTTTCGCTGAAGGGTGAAGCTTTCTTT.

The chain employs TRBV2 and TRBJ1-2; perhaps TRBD1 as D (5 bases). Looked up from germline, CDR1 is SNHLY and CDR2 is FYNNEI. The CDR3 sequence is 14 residues long. With 7 bases removed from V and 0 bases from J, the gap between germline ends came to 12 bases. In nucleotides, the CDR3 is TGTGCCAGCACCGAATGGGGGGCTAACTATGGCTACACCTTC. It is translated as CASTEWGANYGYTF.

The CDR3 sequence: CASSLVAGGKTEAFF. The CDR3 DNA follows: TGTGCCAGCAGCTTGGTGGCAGGGGGCAAGACTGAAGCTTTCTTT. The rearrangement uses TRBV5-6 and TRBJ1-1, with 8 bases lining up with TRBD1. The CDR3 runs 15 residues. In germline, CDR1 is SGHDT, CDR2 YYEEEE. After removal of 0 bases from V and 5 bases from J, the junction contained 6 bases not matched to a gene.

This clonotype was picked up a small number of times. The chain is built from TRBV10-3 and TRBJ1-2, with 9 bases matching TRBD1. The CDR3 extends over 15 amino acids. Germline V gene lookup returns CDR1 ENHRY and CDR2 SYGVKD. V dropped 8 bases and J dropped 8; count of bases not matched to a gene: 15. The CDR3 loop reads CAIASGTGNSDGYTF. The DNA of the CDR3 is TGTGCCATCGCATCCGGGACAGGGAATTCTGACGGCTACACCTTC.

V is TRBV5-1 and J is TRBJ2-3, with 9 nucleotides matching TRBD2. Germline CDR1 SGHRS, CDR2 YFSETQ. V lost 5 bases to trimming and J lost 4 bases; unmatched junction nucleotides: 11. The length of the CDR3 is 16 residues. In DNA form, the CDR3 reads TGCGCCAGCAGTCCTCCAGGGCGGGAGGGATCAGATACGCAGTATTTT. Translating gives CASSPPGREGSDTQYF.

This clonotype has a count of ten or more. The gene calls are TRBV6-1 and TRBJ2-1, with 11 bases fitting TRBD2. Germline CDR1 and CDR2: MNHNS and SASEGT. J was trimmed by 4 bases and V by 6 bases; bases with no gene match: 8. The CDR3 is 16 residues long. CDR3 in amino acids: CASSRWGTSGYNEQFF. The CDR3 nucleotides read TGTGCCAGCAGCCGATGGGGGACTAGCGGATACAATGAGCAGTTCTTC.